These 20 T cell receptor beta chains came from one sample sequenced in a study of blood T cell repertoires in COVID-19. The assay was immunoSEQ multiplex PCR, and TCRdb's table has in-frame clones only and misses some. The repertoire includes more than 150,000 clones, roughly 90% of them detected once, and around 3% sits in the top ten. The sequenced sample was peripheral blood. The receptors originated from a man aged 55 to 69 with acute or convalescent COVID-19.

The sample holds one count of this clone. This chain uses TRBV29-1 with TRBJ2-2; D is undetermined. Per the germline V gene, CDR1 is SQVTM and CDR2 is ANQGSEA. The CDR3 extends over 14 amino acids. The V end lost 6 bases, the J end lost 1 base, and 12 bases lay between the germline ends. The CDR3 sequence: CSVAERMNTGELFF. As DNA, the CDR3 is TGCAGCGTGGCGGAACGGATGAACACCGGGGAGCTGTTTTTT.

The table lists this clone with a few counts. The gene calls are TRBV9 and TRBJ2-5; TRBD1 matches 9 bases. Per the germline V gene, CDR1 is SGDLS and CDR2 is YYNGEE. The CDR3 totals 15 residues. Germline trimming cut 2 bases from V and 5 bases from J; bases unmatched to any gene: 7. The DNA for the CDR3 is TGTGCCAGCAGCGTTCGGACAGGGGACTGGGAGACCCAGTACTTC. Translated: CASSVRTGDWETQYF.

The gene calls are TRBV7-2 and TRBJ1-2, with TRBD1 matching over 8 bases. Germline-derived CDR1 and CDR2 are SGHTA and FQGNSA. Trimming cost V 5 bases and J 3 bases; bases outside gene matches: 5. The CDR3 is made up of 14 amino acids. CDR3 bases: TGTGCCAGCAGCGACAGGGGAGAGGACTATGGCTACACCTTC. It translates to CASSDRGEDYGYTF.

This CDR3 reads CASSGAGRNEQFF. Here the CDR3 DNA reads TGTGCCAGCTCCGGGGCAGGGAGGAATGAGCAGTTCTTC. The J gene is TRBJ2-1, the V gene TRBV18, with D possibly being TRBD2 (6 bases). The CDR3 totals 13 residues. The V gene lost 6 bases and the J gene lost 7 bases, with 13 bases spanning the gap. Germline loops: CDR1 KGHSH, CDR2 LQKENI.

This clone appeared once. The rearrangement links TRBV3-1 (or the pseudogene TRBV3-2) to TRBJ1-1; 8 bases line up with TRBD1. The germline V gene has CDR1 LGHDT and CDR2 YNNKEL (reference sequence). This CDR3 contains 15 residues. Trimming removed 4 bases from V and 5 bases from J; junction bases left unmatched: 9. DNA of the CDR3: TGTGCCAGCAGCCGAATCACAGGGGGGTGGACTGAAGCTTTCTTT. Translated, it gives CASSRITGGWTEAFF.

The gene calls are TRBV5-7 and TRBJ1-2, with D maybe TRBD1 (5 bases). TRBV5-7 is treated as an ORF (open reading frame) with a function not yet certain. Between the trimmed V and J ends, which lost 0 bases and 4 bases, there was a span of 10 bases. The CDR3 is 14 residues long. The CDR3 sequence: CASSLVSGFYGYTF. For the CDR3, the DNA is TGTGCCAGCAGCTTGGTGTCAGGGTTCTATGGCTACACCTTC.

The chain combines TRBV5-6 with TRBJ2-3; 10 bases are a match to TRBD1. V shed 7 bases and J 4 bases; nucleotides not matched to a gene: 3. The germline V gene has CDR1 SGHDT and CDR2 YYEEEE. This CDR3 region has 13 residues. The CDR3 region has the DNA TGTGCCAGCTACGGACAGGGGGCAGATACGCAGTATTTT. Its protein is CASYGQGADTQYF.

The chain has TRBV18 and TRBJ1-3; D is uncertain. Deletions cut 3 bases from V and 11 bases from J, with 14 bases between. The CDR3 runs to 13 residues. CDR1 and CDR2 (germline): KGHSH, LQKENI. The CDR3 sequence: CASSPQRTRAIYF. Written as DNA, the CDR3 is TGTGCCAGCTCACCTCAACGGACTAGGGCCATATATTTT.

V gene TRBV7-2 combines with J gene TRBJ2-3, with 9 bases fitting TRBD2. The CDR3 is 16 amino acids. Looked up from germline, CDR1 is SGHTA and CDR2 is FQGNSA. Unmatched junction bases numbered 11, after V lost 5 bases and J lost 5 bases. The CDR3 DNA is TGTGCCAGCAGCACTCATAGCGGGGGAGGGGGAGATACGCAGTATTTT. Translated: CASSTHSGGGGDTQYF.

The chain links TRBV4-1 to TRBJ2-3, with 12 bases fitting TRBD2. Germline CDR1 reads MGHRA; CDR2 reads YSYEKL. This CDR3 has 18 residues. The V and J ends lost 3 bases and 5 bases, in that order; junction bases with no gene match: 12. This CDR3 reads CASSQAQLAGGPVDTQYF. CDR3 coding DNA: TGCGCCAGCAGCCAGGCCCAACTAGCGGGGGGCCCCGTAGATACGCAGTATTTT.

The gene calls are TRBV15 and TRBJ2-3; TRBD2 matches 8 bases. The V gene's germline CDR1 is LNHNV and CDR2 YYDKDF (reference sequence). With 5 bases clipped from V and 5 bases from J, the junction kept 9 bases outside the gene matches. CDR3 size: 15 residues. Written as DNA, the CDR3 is TGTGCCACCAGCCGACGGGCGGGGGGTGGAGATACGCAGTATTTT. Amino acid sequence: CATSRRAGGGDTQYF.

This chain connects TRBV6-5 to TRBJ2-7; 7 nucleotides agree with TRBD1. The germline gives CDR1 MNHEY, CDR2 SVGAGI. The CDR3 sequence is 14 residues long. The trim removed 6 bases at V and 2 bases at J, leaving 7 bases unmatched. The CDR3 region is CASRSPGTAYEQYF. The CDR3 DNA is TGTGCCAGCAGATCCCCCGGGACAGCCTACGAGCAGTACTTC.

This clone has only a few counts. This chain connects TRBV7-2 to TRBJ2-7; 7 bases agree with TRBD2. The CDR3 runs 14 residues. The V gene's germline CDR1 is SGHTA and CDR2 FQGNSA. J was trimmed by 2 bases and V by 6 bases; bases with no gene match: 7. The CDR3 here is CASSYSRGAYEQYF. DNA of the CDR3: TGTGCCAGCAGTTACTCACGGGGGGCCTACGAGCAGTACTTC.

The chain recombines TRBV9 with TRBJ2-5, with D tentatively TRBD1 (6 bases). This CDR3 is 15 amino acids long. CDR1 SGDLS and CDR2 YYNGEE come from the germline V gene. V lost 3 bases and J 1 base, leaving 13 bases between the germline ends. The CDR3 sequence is CASSALQGGQETQYF. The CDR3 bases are TGTGCCAGCAGCGCCTTACAGGGTGGCCAAGAGACCCAGTACTTC.

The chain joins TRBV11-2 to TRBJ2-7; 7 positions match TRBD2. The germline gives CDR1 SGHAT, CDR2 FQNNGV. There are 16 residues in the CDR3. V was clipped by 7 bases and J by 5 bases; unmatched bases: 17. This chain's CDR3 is CASTLGGGIPPDEQYF. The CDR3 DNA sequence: TGTGCCAGCACCCTGGGGGGGGGAATACCTCCTGACGAGCAGTACTTC.

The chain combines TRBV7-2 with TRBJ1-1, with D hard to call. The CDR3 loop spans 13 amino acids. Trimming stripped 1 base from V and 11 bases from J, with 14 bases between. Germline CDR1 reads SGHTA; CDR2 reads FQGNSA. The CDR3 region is CASSLGMQARAFF. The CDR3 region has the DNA TGTGCCAGCAGCTTAGGAATGCAGGCTCGGGCTTTCTTT. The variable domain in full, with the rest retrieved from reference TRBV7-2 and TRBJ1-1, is GAGVSQSPSNKVTEKGKDVELRCDPISGHTALYWYRQSLGQGLEFLIYFQGNSAPDKSGLPSDRFSAERTGGSVSTLTIQRTQQEDSAVYLCASSLGMQARAFFGQGTRLTVV.

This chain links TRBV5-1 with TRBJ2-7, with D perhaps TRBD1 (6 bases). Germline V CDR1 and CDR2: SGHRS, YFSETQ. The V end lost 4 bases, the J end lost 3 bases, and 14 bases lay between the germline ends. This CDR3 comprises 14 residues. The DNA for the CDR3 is TGCGCCAGCAGCCCACAGGGAAGGGGCTACGAGCAGTACTTC. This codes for CASSPQGRGYEQYF.

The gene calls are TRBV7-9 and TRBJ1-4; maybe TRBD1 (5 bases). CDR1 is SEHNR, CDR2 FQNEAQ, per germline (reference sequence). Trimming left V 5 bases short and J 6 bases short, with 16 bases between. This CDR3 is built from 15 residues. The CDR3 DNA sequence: TGTGCCAGCAGCCCTATGGGAGGGGCCGATGAAAAACTGTTTTTT. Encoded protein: CASSPMGGADEKLFF.

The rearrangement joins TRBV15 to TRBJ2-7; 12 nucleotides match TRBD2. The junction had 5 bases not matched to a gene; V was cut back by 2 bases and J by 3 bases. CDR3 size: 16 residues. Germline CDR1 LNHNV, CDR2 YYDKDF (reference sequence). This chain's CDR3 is CATSRLGLAGFYEQYF. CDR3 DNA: TGTGCCACCAGCAGACTTGGACTAGCGGGGTTCTACGAGCAGTACTTC. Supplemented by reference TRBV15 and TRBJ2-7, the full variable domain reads DAMVIQNPRYQVTQFGKPVTLSCSQTLNHNVMYWYQQKSSQAPKLLFHYYDKDFNNEADTPDNFQSRRPNTSFCFLDIRSPGLGDTAMYLCATSRLGLAGFYEQYFGPGTRLTVT.

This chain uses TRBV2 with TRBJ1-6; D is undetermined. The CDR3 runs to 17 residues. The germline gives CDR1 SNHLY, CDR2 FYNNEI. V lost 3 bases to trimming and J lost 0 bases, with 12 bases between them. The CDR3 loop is CASSEAGPYSYNSPLHF. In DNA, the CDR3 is TGTGCCAGCAGTGAGGCAGGTCCTTACTCCTATAATTCACCCCTCCACTTT.